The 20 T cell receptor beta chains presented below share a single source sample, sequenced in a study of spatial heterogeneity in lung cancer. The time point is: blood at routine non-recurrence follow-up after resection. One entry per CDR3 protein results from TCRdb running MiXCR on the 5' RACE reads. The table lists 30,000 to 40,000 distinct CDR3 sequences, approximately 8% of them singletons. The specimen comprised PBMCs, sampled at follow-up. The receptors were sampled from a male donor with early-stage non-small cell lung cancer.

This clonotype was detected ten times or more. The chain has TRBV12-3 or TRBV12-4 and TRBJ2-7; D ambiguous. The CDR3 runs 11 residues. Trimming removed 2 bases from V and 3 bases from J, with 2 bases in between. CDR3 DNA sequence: TGTGCCAGCAGTTTAAACTACGAGCAGTACTTC. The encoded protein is CASSLNYEQYF.

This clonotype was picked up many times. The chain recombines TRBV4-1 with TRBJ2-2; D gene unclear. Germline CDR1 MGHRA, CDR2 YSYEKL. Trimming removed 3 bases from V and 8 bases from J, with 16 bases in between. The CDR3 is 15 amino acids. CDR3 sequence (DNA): TGCGCCAGCAGCCAGAGCCGTCCGCCCTTGGGGGAGCTGTTTTTT. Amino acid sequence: CASSQSRPPLGELFF.

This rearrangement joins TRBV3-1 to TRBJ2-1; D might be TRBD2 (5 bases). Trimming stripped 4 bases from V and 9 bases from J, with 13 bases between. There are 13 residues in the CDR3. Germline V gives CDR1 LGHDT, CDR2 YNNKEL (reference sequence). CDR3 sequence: CASSPRRAGEQFF. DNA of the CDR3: TGTGCCAGCAGCCCTCGGCGGGCGGGTGAGCAGTTCTTC.

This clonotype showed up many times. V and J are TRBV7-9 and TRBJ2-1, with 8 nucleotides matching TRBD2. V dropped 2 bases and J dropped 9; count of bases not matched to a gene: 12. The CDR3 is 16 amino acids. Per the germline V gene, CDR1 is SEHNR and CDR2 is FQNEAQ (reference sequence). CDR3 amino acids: CASSLSPGGYQLEQFF. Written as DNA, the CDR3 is TGTGCCAGCAGCTTATCCCCGGGGGGGTACCAGCTTGAGCAGTTCTTC.

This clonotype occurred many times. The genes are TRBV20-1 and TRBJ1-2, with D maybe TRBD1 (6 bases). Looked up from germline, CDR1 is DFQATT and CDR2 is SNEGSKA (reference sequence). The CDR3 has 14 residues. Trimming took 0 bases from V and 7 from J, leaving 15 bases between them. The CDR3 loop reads CSARDGQSDSGYTF. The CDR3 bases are TGCAGTGCTAGAGATGGACAGTCTGACAGTGGCTACACCTTC.

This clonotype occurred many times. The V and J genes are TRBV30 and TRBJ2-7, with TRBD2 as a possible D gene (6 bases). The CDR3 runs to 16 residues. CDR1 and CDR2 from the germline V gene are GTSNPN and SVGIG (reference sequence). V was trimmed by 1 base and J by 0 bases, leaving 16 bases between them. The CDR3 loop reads CAWSGGYWRDSYEQYF. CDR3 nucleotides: TGTGCCTGGAGTGGGGGCTATTGGCGGGACTCCTACGAGCAGTACTTC.

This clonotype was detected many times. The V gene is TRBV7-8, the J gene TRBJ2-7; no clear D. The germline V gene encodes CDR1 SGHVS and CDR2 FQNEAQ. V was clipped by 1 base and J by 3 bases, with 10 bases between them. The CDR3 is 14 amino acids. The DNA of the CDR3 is TGTGCCAGCAGCTTAGGTGGTTTGGGCTACGAGCAGTACTTC. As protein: CASSLGGLGYEQYF.

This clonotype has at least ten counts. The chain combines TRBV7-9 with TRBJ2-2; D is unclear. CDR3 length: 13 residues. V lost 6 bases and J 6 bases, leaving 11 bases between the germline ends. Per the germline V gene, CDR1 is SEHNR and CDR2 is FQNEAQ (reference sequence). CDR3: CASSYTWPGELFF. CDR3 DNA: TGTGCCAGCAGTTACACTTGGCCCGGGGAGCTGTTTTTT.

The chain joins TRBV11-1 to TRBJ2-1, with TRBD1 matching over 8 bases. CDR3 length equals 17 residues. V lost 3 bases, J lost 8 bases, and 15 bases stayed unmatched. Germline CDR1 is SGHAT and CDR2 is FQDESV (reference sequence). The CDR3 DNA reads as TGTGCCAGCAGCTTGGAACAGGGGGTGAGGGGGCAATATGAGCAGTTCTTC. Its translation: CASSLEQGVRGQYEQFF.

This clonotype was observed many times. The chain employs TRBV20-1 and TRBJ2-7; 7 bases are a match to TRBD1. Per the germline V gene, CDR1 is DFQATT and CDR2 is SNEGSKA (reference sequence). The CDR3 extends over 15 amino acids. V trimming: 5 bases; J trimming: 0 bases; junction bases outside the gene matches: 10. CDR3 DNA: TGCAGTGCTCTAAATGCCAGGGGGACCTCCTACGAGCAGTACTTC. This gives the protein CSALNARGTSYEQYF.

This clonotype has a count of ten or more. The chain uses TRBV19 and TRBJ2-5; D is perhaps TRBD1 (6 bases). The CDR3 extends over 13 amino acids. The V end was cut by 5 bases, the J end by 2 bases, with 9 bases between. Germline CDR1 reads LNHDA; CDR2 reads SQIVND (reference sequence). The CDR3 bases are TGTGCCAGTAGTCCGCAGGGGCAAGAGACCCAGTACTTC. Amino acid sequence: CASSPQGQETQYF.

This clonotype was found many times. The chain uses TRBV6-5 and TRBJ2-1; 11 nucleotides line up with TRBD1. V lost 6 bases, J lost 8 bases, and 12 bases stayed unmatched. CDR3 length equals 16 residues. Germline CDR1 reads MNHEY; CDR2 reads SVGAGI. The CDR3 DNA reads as TGTGCCAGCAGCCTAGCCGGGACAGGGGGTTTCTATGAGCAGTTCTTC. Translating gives CASSLAGTGGFYEQFF.

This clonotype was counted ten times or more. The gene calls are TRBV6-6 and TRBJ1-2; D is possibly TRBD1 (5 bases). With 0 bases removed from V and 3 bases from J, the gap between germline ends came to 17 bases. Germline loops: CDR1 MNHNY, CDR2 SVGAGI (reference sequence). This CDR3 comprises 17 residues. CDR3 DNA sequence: TGTGCCAGCAGTTACTCGAGTAAAGAGCCGGGGGACTATGGCTACACCTTC. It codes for CASSYSSKEPGDYGYTF.

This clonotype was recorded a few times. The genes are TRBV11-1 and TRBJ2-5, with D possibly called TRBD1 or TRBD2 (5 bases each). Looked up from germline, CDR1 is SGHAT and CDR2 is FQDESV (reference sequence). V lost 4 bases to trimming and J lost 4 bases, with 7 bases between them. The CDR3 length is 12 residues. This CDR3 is CASSSGTETQYF. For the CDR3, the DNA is TGTGCCAGCAGCTCAGGGACAGAGACCCAGTACTTC. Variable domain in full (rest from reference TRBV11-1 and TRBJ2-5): EAEVAQSPRYKITEKSQAVAFWCDPISGHATLYWYRQILGQGPELLVQFQDESVVDDSQLPKDRFSAERLKGVDSTLKIQPAELGDSAMYLCASSSGTETQYFGPGTRLLVL.

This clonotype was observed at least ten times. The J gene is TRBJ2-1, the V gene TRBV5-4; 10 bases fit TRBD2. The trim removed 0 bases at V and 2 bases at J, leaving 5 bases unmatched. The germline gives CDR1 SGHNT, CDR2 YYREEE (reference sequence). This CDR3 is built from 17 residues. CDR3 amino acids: CASSLGPSGGAYNEQFF. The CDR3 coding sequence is TGTGCCAGCAGCTTGGGGCCGAGCGGGGGGGCCTACAATGAGCAGTTCTTC.

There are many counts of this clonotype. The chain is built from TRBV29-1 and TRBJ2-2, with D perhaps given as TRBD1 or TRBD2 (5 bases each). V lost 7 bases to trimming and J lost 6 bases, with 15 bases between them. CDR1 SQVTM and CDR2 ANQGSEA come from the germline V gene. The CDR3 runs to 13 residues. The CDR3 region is CSAGTPRAGELFF. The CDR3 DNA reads TGCAGCGCCGGGACCCCTAGGGCCGGGGAGCTGTTTTTT.

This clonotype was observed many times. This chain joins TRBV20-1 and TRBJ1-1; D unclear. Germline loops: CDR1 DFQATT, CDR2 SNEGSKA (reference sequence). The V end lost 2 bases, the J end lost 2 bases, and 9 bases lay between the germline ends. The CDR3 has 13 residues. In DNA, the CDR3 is TGCAGTGCTAGACCAAGGGCTAACACTGAAGCTTTCTTT. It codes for CSARPRANTEAFF.

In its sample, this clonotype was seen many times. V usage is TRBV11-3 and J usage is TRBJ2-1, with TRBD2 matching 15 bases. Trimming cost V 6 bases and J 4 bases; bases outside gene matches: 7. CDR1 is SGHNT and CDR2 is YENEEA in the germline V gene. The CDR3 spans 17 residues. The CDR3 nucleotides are TGTGCCAGCAGTCCCGGACTAGCGGGGGGGCTTTACAATGAGCAGTTCTTC. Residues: CASSPGLAGGLYNEQFF.

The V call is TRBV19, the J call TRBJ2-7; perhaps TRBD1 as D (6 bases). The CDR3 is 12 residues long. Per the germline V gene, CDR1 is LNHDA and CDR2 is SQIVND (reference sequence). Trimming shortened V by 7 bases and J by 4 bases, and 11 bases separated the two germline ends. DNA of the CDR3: TGTGCCAGTATCGGACAGTATTACGAGCAGTACTTC. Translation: CASIGQYYEQYF.

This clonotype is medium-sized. CDR3 in amino acids: CASSLAYEQFF. DNA for the CDR3: TGTGCCAGCAGCTTAGCTTATGAGCAGTTCTTC. The V call is TRBV7-2, the J call TRBJ2-1; no reliable D call. The CDR3 consists of 11 residues. V shed 0 bases and J shed 8 bases, with 2 bases lying between them. Germline V gives CDR1 SGHTA, CDR2 FQGNSA.